This entry describes one TCR beta chain. This entry belongs to a study of Ad26.COV2.S vaccination and SARS-CoV-2 variants. Study context: Once or twice, 56 days apart, Ad26.COV2.S was delivered intramuscularly.

The CDR3 consists of 13 residues. With 1 base removed from V and 12 bases from J, the gap between germline ends came to 15 bases. The V gene's germline CDR1 is SGHTA and CDR2 FQGNSA. Treatment meaning: some 20 received Ad26.COV2.S at low or high dose, single or two shots; several received placebo; per-sample allocation not given. Repertoires come from day 63 after the first vaccine or placebo injection. Here immunoSEQ multiplex PCR was the method, and the copy in TCRdb shows in-frame clones only, minus some. The sample records approximately 410,000 clones, approximately 90% being singletons. Sequencing used peripheral blood, obtained in a trial of Ad26.COV2.S vaccine versus placebo. The rearrangement links TRBV7-2 to TRBJ2-5, with D tentatively TRBD1 or TRBD2 (5 bases each). This TCR came from a person aged 18-60 years who received the Ad26.COV2.S COVID-19 vaccine or a placebo. DNA for the CDR3: TGTGCCAGCAGCTTAGACGGGTCAGGGACGGAGTACTTC. This translates into CASSLDGSGTEYF. Full variable domain (rest looked up from reference TRBV7-2 and TRBJ2-5): GAGVSQSPSNKVTEKGKDVELRCDPISGHTALYWYRQSLGQGLEFLIYFQGNSAPDKSGLPSDRFSAERTGGSVSTLTIQRTQQEDSAVYLCASSLDGSGTEYFGPGTRLLVL.